The clone carrying this T cell receptor beta chain was picked up many times. The second PCR ran about 6 to 11 cycles with a sample-barcoded 5' primer and J-beta primers. Each CDR3 protein is one row after TCRdb ran MiXCR on the 5' RACE reads. The data show about 780,000 distinct CDR3 sequences, with about half seen just once and less than 20% held by the top ten. The sample is drawn from a study of blood T cells in healthy people across ages. In germline, CDR1 is SQVTM, CDR2 ANQGSEA. The CDR3 loop spans 13 amino acids. V trimming: 1 base; J trimming: 3 bases; junction bases outside the gene matches: 3. The sample providers were healthy Caucasian people from Russia, aged about 6 to 95.

This clonotype was obtained from a man aged 80 or over in good health. The sample comprised blood. The gene calls are TRBV29-1 and TRBJ2-7, with 7 bases fitting TRBD1. The DNA for the CDR3 is TGCAGCGTTGAAGGGGACAGCGACTACGAGCAGTACTTC. As protein: CSVEGDSDYEQYF.